This T cell receptor (beta chain) was captured by sequencing in a study of blood T cells in healthy people across ages. CDR1 and CDR2 (germline): SEHNR, FQNEAQ (reference sequence). This CDR3 is built from 12 residues. V was cut by 5 bases and J by 8 bases, with 12 bases left in between. This clonotype turned up a few times. It was with a sample-barcoded 5' primer and a J-beta primer mix that a second PCR of about 7 to 12 cycles was run. TCRdb independently ran MiXCR on the 5' RACE reads; one entry per CDR3 protein. The sample comprises 1.5 million to 1.9 million distinct CDR3 sequences, 42% of which are singletons, and around 4% rests with the top ten. Total RNA, at least 5.5 micrograms per sample, came from PBMCs.

This receptor was obtained from a young woman in good health. The rearrangement joins TRBV7-9 to TRBJ1-2, with D uncertain. Sequenced sample: blood. The CDR3 region has the DNA TGTGCCAGCAGCAGCCCTATAACCGGCTACACCTTC. Its protein product is CASSSPITGYTF.